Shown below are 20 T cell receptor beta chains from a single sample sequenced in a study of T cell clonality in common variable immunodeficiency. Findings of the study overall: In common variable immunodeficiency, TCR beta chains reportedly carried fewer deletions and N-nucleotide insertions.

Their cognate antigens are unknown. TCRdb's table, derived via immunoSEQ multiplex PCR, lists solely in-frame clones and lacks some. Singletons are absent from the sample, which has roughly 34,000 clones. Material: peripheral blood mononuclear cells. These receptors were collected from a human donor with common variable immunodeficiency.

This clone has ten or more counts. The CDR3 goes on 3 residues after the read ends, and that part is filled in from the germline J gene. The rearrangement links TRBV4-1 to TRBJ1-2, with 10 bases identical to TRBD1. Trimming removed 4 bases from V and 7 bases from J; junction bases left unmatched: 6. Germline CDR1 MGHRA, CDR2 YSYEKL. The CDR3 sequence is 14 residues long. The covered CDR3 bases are TGCGCCAGCAGCCCTTGGACAGGGGGGGGTGGC. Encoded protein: CASSPWTGGGG. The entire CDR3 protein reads CASSPWTGGGGYTF.

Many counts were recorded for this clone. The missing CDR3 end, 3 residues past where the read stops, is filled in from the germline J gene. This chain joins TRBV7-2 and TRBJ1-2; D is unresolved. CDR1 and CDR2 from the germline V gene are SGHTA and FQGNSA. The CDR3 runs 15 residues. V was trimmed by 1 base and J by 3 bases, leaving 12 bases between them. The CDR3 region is CASSLVGSIDYGYTF. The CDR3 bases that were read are TGTGCCAGCAGCTTAGTAGGGTCTATTGACTATGGC.

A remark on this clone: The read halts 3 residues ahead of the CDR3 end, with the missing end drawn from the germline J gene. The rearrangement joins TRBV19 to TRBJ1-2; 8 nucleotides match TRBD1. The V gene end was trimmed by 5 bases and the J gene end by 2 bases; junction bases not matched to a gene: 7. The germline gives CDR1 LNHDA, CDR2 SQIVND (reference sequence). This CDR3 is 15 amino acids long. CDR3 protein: CASSFQGARNYGYTF. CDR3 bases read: TGTGCCAGTAGTTTCCAGGGGGCGCGGAACTATGGC.

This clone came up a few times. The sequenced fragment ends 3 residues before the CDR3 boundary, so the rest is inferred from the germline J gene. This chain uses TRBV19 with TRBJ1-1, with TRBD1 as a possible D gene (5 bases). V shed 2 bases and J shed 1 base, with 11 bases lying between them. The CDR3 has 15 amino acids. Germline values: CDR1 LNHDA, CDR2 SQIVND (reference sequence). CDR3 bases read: TGTGCCAGTAGTATAATAGGGGCACGGAACACTGAA. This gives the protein CASSIIGARNTE. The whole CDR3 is CASSIIGARNTEAFF.

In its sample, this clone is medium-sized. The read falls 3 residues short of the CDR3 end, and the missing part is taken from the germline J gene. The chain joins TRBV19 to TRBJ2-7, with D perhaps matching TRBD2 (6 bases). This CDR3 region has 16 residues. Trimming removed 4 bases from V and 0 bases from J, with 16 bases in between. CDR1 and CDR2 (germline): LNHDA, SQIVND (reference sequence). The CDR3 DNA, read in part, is TGTGCCAGTAGTACCCCCCACGGGGGAGGCTCCTACGAG. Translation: CASSTPHGGGSYE. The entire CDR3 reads CASSTPHGGGSYEQYF. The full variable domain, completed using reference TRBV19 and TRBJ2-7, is DGGITQSPKYLFRKEGQNVTLSCEQNLNHDAMYWYRQDPGQGLRLIYYSQIVNDFQKGDIAEGYSVSREKKESFPLTVTSAQKNPTAFYLCASSTPHGGGSYEQYFGPGTRLTVT.

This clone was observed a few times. CDR3 protein: CSASPGLAGFNEQFF. Incomplete CDR3 DNA: TGCAGTGCCAGTCCCGGACTAGCGGGATTCAATGAG. J is TRBJ2-1 and V is TRBV20-1, with 12 bases identical to TRBD2. Read data end 3 residues before the CDR3 end; the end is taken from the germline J gene. CDR3 length equals 15 residues. CDR1 and CDR2 from the germline V gene are DFQATT and SNEGSKA (reference sequence). V dropped 6 bases and J dropped 6; count of bases not matched to a gene: 9.

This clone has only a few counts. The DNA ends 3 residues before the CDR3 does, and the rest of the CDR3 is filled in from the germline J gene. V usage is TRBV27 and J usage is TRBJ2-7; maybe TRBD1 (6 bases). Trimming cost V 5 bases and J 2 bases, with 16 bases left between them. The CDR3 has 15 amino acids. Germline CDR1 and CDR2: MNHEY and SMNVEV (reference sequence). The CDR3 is CASSAYRDLTYEQYF. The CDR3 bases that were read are TGTGCCAGCAGTGCCTACAGGGATCTAACCTACGAG.

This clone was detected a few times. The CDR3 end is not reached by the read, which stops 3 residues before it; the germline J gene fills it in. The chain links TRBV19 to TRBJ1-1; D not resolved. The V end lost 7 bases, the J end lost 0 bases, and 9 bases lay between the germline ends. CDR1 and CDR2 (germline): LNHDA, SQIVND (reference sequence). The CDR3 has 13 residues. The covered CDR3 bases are TGTGCCAGTACTCAGTTGCTGAACACTGAA. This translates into CASTQLLNTE. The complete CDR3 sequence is CASTQLLNTEAFF.

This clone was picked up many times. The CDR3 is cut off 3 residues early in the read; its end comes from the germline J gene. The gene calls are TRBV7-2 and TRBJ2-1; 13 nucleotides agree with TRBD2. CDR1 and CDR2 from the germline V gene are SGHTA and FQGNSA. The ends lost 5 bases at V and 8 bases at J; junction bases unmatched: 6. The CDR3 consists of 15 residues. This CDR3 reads CASSPGLAGVDEQFF. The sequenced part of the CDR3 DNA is TGTGCCAGCAGCCCAGGACTAGCGGGAGTCGATGAG.

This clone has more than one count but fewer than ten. The sequenced part of the CDR3 DNA is TGTGCCACGAGCAGCACAGATACG. Its protein product is CATSSTDT. The entire CDR3 protein is CATSSTDTQYF. The chain carries TRBV19 and TRBJ2-3; unclear D gene. The read ends 3 residues shy of where the CDR3 ends; the end is completed using the germline J gene. Deletions cut 10 bases from V and 0 bases from J, with 5 bases between. Per germline, CDR1 LNHDA and CDR2 SQIVND (reference sequence). There are 11 residues in the CDR3.

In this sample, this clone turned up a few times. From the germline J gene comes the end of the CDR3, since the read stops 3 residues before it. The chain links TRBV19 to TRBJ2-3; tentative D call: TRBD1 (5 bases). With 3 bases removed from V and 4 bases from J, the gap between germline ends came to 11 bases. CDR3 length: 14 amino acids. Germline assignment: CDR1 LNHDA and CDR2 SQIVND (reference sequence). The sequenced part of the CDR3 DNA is TGTGCCAGTAGTATTGGCGAAGGGGCAGATACG. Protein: CASSIGEGADT. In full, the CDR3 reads CASSIGEGADTQYF. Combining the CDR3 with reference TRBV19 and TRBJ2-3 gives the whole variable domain DGGITQSPKYLFRKEGQNVTLSCEQNLNHDAMYWYRQDPGQGLRLIYYSQIVNDFQKGDIAEGYSVSREKKESFPLTVTSAQKNPTAFYLCASSIGEGADTQYFGPGTRLTVL.

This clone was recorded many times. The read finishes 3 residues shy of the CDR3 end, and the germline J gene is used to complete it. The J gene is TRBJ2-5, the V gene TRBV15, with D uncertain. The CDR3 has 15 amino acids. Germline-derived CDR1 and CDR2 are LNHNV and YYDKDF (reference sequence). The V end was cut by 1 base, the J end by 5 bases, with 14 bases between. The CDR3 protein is CATSRVVTTRETQYF. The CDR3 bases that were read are TGTGCCACCAGCAGAGTGGTGACAACGAGGGAGACC. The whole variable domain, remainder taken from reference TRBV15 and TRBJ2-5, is DAMVIQNPRYQVTQFGKPVTLSCSQTLNHNVMYWYQQKSSQAPKLLFHYYDKDFNNEADTPDNFQSRRPNTSFCFLDIRSPGLGDTAMYLCATSRVVTTRETQYFGPGTRLLVL.

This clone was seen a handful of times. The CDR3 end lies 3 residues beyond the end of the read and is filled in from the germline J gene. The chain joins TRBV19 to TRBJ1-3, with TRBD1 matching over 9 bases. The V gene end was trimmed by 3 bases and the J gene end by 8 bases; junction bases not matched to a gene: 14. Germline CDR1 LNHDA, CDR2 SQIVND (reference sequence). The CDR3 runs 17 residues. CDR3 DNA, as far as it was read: TGTGCCAGTAGTATCGTAGACAGGGGGTGGTCCCGGGACACC. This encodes CASSIVDRGWSRDT. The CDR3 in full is CASSIVDRGWSRDTIYF.

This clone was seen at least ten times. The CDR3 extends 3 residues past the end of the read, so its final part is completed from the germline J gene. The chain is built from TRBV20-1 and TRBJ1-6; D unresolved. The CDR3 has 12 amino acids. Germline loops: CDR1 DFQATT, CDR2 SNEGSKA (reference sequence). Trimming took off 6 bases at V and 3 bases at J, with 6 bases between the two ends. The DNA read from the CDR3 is TGCAGTGCCGGTTTCTATAATTCACCC. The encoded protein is CSAGFYNSP. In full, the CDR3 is CSAGFYNSPLHF.

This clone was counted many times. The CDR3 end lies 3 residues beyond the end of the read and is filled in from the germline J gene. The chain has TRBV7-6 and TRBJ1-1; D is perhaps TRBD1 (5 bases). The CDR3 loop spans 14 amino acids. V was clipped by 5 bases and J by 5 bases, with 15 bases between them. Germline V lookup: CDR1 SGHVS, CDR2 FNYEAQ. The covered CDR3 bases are TGTGCCAGCAGCCGGGGGGAGGGCGGGACTGAA. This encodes CASSRGEGGTE. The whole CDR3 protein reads CASSRGEGGTEAFF.

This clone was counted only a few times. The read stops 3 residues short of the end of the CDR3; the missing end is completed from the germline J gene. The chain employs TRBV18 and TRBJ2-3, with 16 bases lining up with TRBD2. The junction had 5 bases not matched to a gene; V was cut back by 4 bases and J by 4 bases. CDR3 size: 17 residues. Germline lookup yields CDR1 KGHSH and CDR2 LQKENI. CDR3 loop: CASSRKGTSGRADTQYF. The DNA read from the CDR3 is TGTGCCAGCTCACGCAAGGGGACTAGCGGGAGGGCAGATACG.

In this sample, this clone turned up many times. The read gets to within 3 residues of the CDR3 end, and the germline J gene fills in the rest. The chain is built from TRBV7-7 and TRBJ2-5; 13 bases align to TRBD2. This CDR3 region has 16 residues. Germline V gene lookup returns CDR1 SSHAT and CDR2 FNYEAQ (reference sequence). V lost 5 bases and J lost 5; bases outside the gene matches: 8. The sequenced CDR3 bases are TGTGCCAGCAGCAAACTAGCGGGAGGGAAGTTCGAGACC. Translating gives CASSKLAGGKFET. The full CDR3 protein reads CASSKLAGGKFETQYF.

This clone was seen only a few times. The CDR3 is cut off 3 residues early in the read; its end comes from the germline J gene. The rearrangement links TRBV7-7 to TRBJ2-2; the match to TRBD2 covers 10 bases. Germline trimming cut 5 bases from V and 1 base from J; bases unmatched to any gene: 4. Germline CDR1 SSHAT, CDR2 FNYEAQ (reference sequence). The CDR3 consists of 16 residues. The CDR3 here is CASSRGLAQNTGELFF. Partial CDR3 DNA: TGTGCCAGCAGCAGGGGACTAGCGCAGAACACCGGGGAG.

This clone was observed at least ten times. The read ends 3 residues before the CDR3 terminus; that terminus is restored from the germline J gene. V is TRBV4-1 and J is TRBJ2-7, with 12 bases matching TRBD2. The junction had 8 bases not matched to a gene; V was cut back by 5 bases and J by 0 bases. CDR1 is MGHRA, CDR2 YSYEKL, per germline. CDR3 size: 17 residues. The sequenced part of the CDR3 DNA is TGCGCCAGCAGCATGGGCCCGGGACTAGCGGGCTCCTACGAG. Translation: CASSMGPGLAGSYE. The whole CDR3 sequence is CASSMGPGLAGSYEQYF.

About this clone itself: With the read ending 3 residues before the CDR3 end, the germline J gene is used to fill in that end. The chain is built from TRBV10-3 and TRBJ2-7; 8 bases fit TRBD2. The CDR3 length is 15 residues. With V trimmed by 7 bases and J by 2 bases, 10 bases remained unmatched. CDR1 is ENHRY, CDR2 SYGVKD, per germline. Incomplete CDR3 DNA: TGTGCCATCACGGGGAGCGGGAGAGGTCCCTACGAG. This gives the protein CAITGSGRGPYE. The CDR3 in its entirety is CAITGSGRGPYEQYF.